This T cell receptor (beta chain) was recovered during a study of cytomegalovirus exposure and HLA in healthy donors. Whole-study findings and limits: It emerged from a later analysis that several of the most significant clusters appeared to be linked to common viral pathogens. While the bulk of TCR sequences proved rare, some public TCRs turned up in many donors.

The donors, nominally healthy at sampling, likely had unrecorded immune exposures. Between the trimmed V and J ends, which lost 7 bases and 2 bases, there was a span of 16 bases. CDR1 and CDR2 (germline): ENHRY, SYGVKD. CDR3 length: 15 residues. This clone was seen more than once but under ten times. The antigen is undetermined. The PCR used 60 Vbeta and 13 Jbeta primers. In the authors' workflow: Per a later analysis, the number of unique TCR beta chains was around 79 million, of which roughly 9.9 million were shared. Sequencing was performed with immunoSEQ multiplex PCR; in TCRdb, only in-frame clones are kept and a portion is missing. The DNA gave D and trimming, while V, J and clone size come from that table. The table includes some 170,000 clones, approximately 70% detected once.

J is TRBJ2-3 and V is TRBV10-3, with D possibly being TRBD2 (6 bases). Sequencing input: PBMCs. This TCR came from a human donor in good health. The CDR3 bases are TGTGCCATCACCGAGACTAGTGGTCCCACAGATACGCAGTATTTT. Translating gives CAITETSGPTDTQYF.